Sequencing of this TCR beta chain was carried out in a study of T cell responses to AZD1222 COVID-19 vaccine. There are 13 residues in the CDR3. Trimming cost V 4 bases and J 11 bases, with 13 bases left between them. CDR1 is SGHRS and CDR2 is YFSETQ in the germline V gene. This clone has a single count. The antigen is not known. Libraries were prepared by immunoSEQ multiplex PCR; TCRdb keeps only in-frame clonotypes and omits some of them. The table lists approximately 200,000 clones, 93% of them singletons. Broader study findings: The study found vaccine-associated CD4 TCRs spanning spike, dominant at 160-218 and 743-854.

The rearrangement links TRBV5-1 to TRBJ1-6; perhaps TRBD1 as D (5 bases). This TCR derives from an adult who received the AZD1222 COVID-19 vaccine. The sample was peripheral blood, taken 28 days after the second AZD1222 dose. This CDR3 reads CASSEGRWPPLHF. As DNA, the CDR3 is TGCGCCAGCAGCGAGGGGCGTTGGCCACCCCTCCACTTT.